The entry below describes one T cell receptor beta chain. Here immunoSEQ multiplex PCR was the method, and the copy in TCRdb shows in-frame clones only, minus some. This table has about 1 million clones, roughly 80% appearing once. The data are from a study of shared clonotypes between healthy human individuals. This CDR3 contains 15 residues. Germline assignment: CDR1 LNHDA and CDR2 SQIVND (reference sequence). V was pared by 6 bases and J by 3 bases, with 17 bases between. The source material was memory CD4+ T cells sorted from blood. Stated subset: CD45RA-negative fraction. This chain uses TRBV19 with TRBJ1-1, with TRBD1 as a possible D gene (5 bases). This sequence originates from a man aged 18 to 30 in good health. For the CDR3, the DNA is TGTGCCAGTAGAGCAGGGTTCCGCGGGTACACTGAAGCTTTCTTT. Translated: CASRAGFRGYTEAFF.